The 14 T cell receptor beta chains below were found in one sample sequenced in a study of OX40 agonist ivuxolimab in advanced cancers. Profiling relied on immunoSEQ multiplex PCR, and the TCRdb table lists in-frame clones only, not all of them. Among some 43,000 clones, just under 90% were seen once, and the ten largest hold around 40%. Sequences were derived from CD4+ or CD8+ T cells sorted from blood, sampled in a trial of the OX40 agonist ivuxolimab. These receptors were obtained from an adult with an advanced solid tumor such as melanoma, head and neck, liver or kidney cancer.

The CDR3 DNA sequence: TGTGCCAGCCTGGGGGGGCCGGACATTCAGTACTTC. It specifies CASLGGPDIQYF. V gene TRBV28 combines with J gene TRBJ2-4, with D perhaps TRBD2 (7 bases). Trimming cost V 8 bases and J 8 bases, with 13 bases left between them. The germline CDR1 and CDR2 sequences are MDHEN and SYDVKM. There are 12 residues in the CDR3.

This chain uses TRBV6-5 with TRBJ2-5; 11 nucleotides match TRBD2. The junction had 6 bases not matched to a gene; V was cut back by 7 bases and J by 5 bases. CDR1 is MNHEY, CDR2 SVGAGI, per germline. The CDR3 spans 14 residues. CDR3 coding DNA: TGTGCCAGCAAACCCGGGACTAGCGGTGAGACCCAGTACTTC. Its translation: CASKPGTSGETQYF.

This clone has a handful of counts. The J gene is TRBJ2-7, the V gene TRBV13; 14 nucleotides align to TRBD2. This CDR3 is built from 18 residues. The V segment lost 1 base and the J segment 3 bases; nucleotides outside the gene matches: 8. The germline CDR1 and CDR2 sequences are PRHDT and FYEKMQ (reference sequence). CDR3 sequence reads: CASSLDSNGLAGGYEQYF. CDR3 DNA: TGTGCCAGCAGCTTAGACAGTAACGGACTAGCGGGGGGCTACGAGCAGTACTTC.

V gene TRBV2 combines with J gene TRBJ2-3, with D unresolved. Germline V lookup: CDR1 SNHLY, CDR2 FYNNEI. The CDR3 sequence is 15 residues long. Deletions cut 4 bases from V and 2 bases from J, with 13 bases between. The CDR3 DNA is TGTGCCAGCAGTGGGGCTCCCCATTCCACAGATACGCAGTATTTT. It is translated as CASSGAPHSTDTQYF.

The chain carries TRBV29-1 and TRBJ2-7, with 7 bases that match TRBD1. The V segment lost 4 bases and the J segment 3 bases; nucleotides outside the gene matches: 6. This CDR3 is built from 13 residues. CDR1 and CDR2 (germline): SQVTM, ANQGSEA. CDR3 in amino acids: CSVGGGQIYEQYF. The CDR3 nucleotides read TGCAGCGTTGGAGGGGGACAGATCTACGAGCAGTACTTC.

The chain recombines TRBV5-6 with TRBJ2-1, with TRBD1 matching 7 bases. The CDR3 has 14 amino acids. V lost 6 bases and J lost 4; bases outside the gene matches: 7. CDR1 and CDR2 from the germline V gene are SGHDT and YYEEEE. This CDR3 is CASKGAGAYNEQFF. The CDR3 DNA reads TGTGCCAGCAAGGGGGCAGGGGCTTACAATGAGCAGTTCTTC.

This sequence joins TRBV7-8 and TRBJ2-2; the D gene is possibly TRBD1 (6 bases). V was pared by 5 bases and J by 4 bases, with 11 bases between. The CDR3 loop spans 14 amino acids. CDR1 SGHVS and CDR2 FQNEAQ come from the germline V gene. The CDR3 nucleotides are TGTGCCAGCAGCGTTGACAGGCGCACCGGGGAGCTGTTTTTT. Protein: CASSVDRRTGELFF.

CDR3 DNA sequence: TGTGCCAGCAGTCGGGGGACGGGCGAAGCTTTCTTT. Its protein product is CASSRGTGEAFF. The J gene is TRBJ1-1, the V gene TRBV5-6; weak D call: TRBD1 (5 bases). V lost 5 bases and J 8 bases, leaving 13 bases between the germline ends. The CDR3 has 12 amino acids. CDR1 SGHDT and CDR2 YYEEEE come from the germline V gene.

The chain combines TRBV9 with TRBJ1-2; 7 bases align to TRBD1. The trim removed 3 bases at V and 4 bases at J, leaving 6 bases unmatched. The germline V gene has CDR1 SGDLS and CDR2 YYNGEE. This CDR3 is 14 amino acids long. CDR3 loop: CASSAQGGVYGYTF. Written as DNA, the CDR3 is TGTGCCAGCAGCGCGCAGGGGGGAGTCTATGGCTACACCTTC.

This clone was detected a few times. The chain carries TRBV6-1 and TRBJ2-3; D is unresolved. This CDR3 contains 13 residues. Looked up from germline, CDR1 is MNHNS and CDR2 is SASEGT. The V and J ends lost 7 bases and 5 bases respectively, with 13 bases between them. The CDR3 region has the DNA TGTGCCAGCATCAAGACGCCTCGAGATACGCAGTATTTT. This encodes CASIKTPRDTQYF.

The chain uses TRBV6-5 and TRBJ2-3; a possible D gene is TRBD2 (5 bases). The CDR3 is 14 amino acids. CDR1 and CDR2 (germline): MNHEY, SVGAGI. V was trimmed by 6 bases and J by 0 bases, leaving 10 bases between them. The CDR3 DNA is TGTGCCAGCAGCCTCCGGACTAGCACAGATACGCAGTATTTT. This sequence encodes CASSLRTSTDTQYF.

This clone has more than one count but fewer than ten. V gene TRBV5-5 combines with J gene TRBJ2-3; 11 bases line up with TRBD2. CDR1 is SGHKS and CDR2 is YYEKEE in the germline V gene (reference sequence). This CDR3 has 15 residues. With V trimmed by 3 bases and J by 1 base, 1 base remained unmatched. CDR3 sequence (DNA): TGTGCCAGCAGCTCGACTAGCGGGGGCACAGATACGCAGTATTTT. It codes for CASSSTSGGTDTQYF.

This clone appeared a single time. The J gene is TRBJ2-2, the V gene TRBV4-2; TRBD2 agrees at 14 bases. The germline CDR1 and CDR2 sequences are LGHNA and YNFKEQ. This CDR3 comprises 18 residues. V was clipped by 3 bases and J by 5 bases; unmatched bases: 8. The CDR3 nucleotides are TGTGCCAGCAGCCAGGCGGGACTAGCGGGGGTGGGGACCGGGGAGCTGTTTTTT. Residues: CASSQAGLAGVGTGELFF.

This clone was seen a single time. This chain links TRBV4-1 with TRBJ2-5, with D possibly being TRBD1 (5 bases). The germline gives CDR1 MGHRA, CDR2 YSYEKL. CDR3 length: 15 amino acids. Trimming took 1 base from V and 2 from J, leaving 11 bases between them. CDR3 nucleotide sequence: TGCGCCAGCAGCCAAGTTACTGCAGGGCAAGAGACCCAGTACTTC. This translates into CASSQVTAGQETQYF.